This T cell receptor beta chain was profiled in a study of CXCR3-negative and CXCR3-positive naive CD8 T cells. Study-wide results and limits: Fresh PBMCs were used in most assays, and CXCR3 expression partially decreased after cryopreservation. Memory cells showed distinct TRBV-TRBJ patterns, while the two naive subsets matched. CXCR3-positive naive cells carried more hydrophobic TRB CDR3s than CXCR3-negative ones. The authors found comparable surface CD5 between naive subsets and inferred TCR strength from TRB CDR3 properties.

Identification of naive CD8+ T cells rested on CD45RO-CCR7+CD27+CD95- status. UMI-labeled TRB cDNA libraries were prepared by 5' RACE. Reprocessing the 5' RACE reads, TCRdb reports a single entry for every CDR3 protein and omits DNA. The table counts about 89,000 distinct CDR3 sequences; roughly 0.48% lies in the top ten. Turning to this clonotype: Its antigen is still unknown.

The CDR3 runs 14 residues. Per germline, CDR1 MGHRA and CDR2 YSYEKL. This chain uses TRBV4-1 with TRBJ2-7; no DNA is available, so the TRBD2 call from TCRdb remains unchecked. Sequencing input: naive CXCR3+ CD8+ T cells from blood. Specified subset: CD45RO-CCR7+CD27+CD95- naive CD8+ T cells expressing CXCR3 (TNR3+). The clonotype was recovered from a human donor in good health. Some clones in this sample may be carry-over from other donors' samples. CDR3 in amino acids: CASSPHLRDYEQYF.